These 26 T cell receptor beta chains came from one sample sequenced in a study of blood T cells in healthy people across ages. A J-beta primer mix and a sample-barcoded 5' primer were used in a second PCR of roughly 6 to 11 cycles. One entry per CDR3 protein results from TCRdb running MiXCR on the 5' RACE reads. The sample yields roughly 680,000 distinct CDR3 sequences, roughly half seen once. Sequencing input: blood. These TCRs come from a woman of 80 years or more in good health.

Details on this clonotype: Just one base apart from a much larger clone, this may be a read error. This chain links TRBV7-2 with TRBJ1-6; no reliable D call. Germline V CDR1 and CDR2: SGHTA, FQGNSA. The CDR3 length is 14 residues. CDR3 protein: CASSFVGSDSPPHF. The CDR3 coding sequence is TGTGCCAGCAGCTTCGTCGGGTCGGATTCACCCCCCCACTTT. Based on the CDR3 plus reference TRBV7-2 and TRBJ1-6, the full variable domain is GAGVSQSPSNKVTEKGKDVELRCDPISGHTALYWYRQSLGQGLEFLIYFQGNSAPDKSGLPSDRFSAERTGGSVSTLTIQRTQQEDSAVYLCASSFVGSDSPPHFGNGTRLTVT.

The table lists this clonotype with many counts. The chain carries TRBV19 and TRBJ2-7, with no clear D. CDR1 is LNHDA, CDR2 SQIVND, per germline (reference sequence). The V gene lost 3 bases and the J gene lost 3 bases, with 3 bases spanning the gap. The CDR3 runs to 11 residues. The CDR3 sequence: CASSMDYEQYF. The CDR3 coding sequence is TGTGCCAGTAGTATGGACTACGAGCAGTACTTC.

CDR3 DNA sequence: TGCGCCAGCAGGGCGATCGCTCAGGACAAAGAGACCCAGTACTTC. Amino acids: CASRAIAQDKETQYF. The chain couples TRBV23-1 to TRBJ2-5, with TRBD1 as a possible D gene (5 bases). TRBV23-1 is an open reading frame whose function is uncertain. The V and J ends lost 6 bases and 3 bases respectively, with 17 bases between them. The CDR3 loop spans 15 amino acids.

The rearrangement links TRBV11-3 to TRBJ2-4; D ambiguous. The J call may be mistaken, given a closer DNA end match to TRBJ2-7. Germline V gene data show CDR1 as SGHNT and CDR2 as YENEEA. The CDR3 has 14 residues. The chain's CDR3 is CASSLGSFFYEQYF. The CDR3 DNA follows: TGTGCCAGCAGCTTAGGGTCCTTTTTCTACGAGCAGTACTTC.

This clonotype was counted ten times or more. V gene TRBV3-1 combines with J gene TRBJ2-4, with D perhaps TRBD1 (6 bases). Trimming cost V 4 bases and J 0 bases, with 13 bases left between them. Germline V gene data show CDR1 as LGHDT and CDR2 as YNNKEL (reference sequence). The CDR3 is made up of 16 amino acids. CDR3 protein: CASSPRTELAKNIQYF. CDR3 DNA: TGTGCCAGCAGCCCGAGGACAGAACTAGCCAAAAACATTCAGTACTTC. Combining the CDR3 with reference TRBV3-1 and TRBJ2-4 gives the whole variable domain DTAVSQTPKYLVTQMGNDKSIKCEQNLGHDTMYWYKQDSKKFLKIMFSYNNKELIINETVPNRFSPKSPDKAHLNLHINSLELGDSAVYFCASSPRTELAKNIQYFGAGTRLSVL.

The rearrangement uses TRBV12-3 or TRBV12-4 and TRBJ2-1; 7 nucleotides agree with TRBD1. The CDR3 covers 14 residues. After removal of 5 bases from V and 6 bases from J, the junction contained 7 bases not matched to a gene. The DNA for the CDR3 is TGTGCCAGCAGTCCGCGGACAGGTTTCAATGAGCAGTTCTTC. Translation: CASSPRTGFNEQFF.

This chain joins TRBV13 and TRBJ2-7; 12 bases are a match to TRBD2. The CDR3 loop spans 21 amino acids. With 5 bases clipped from V and 7 bases from J, the junction kept 27 bases outside the gene matches. In germline, CDR1 is PRHDT, CDR2 FYEKMQ (reference sequence). As DNA, the CDR3 is TGTGCCAGCAGCGCTAGACTAGCGGGGGAACGGGGGGGGACAACCTACAATGAGCAGTACTTC. Translated: CASSARLAGERGGTTYNEQYF.

The table lists this clonotype with a few counts. The chain combines TRBV2 with TRBJ2-2; 7 bases fit TRBD1. Germline lookup yields CDR1 SNHLY and CDR2 FYNNEI. V was pared by 6 bases and J by 5 bases, with 9 bases of the junction left unmatched. The CDR3 is 15 amino acids. The CDR3 DNA is TGTGCCAGCAGGAATCCTAACAGGGGAACCGGGGAGCTGTTTTTT. It is translated as CASRNPNRGTGELFF.

This clonotype was detected only once. V and J are TRBV15 and TRBJ2-7; possibly TRBD2 for D (5 bases). Trimming cost V 5 bases and J 5 bases, with 16 bases left between them. Germline CDR1 and CDR2: LNHNV and YYDKDF (reference sequence). The CDR3 spans 14 residues. CDR3 residues: CATSLTSSIHEQYF. DNA of the CDR3: TGTGCCACCAGCTTAACATCTAGCATCCACGAGCAGTACTTC.

The chain couples TRBV28 to TRBJ1-2; TRBD1 might be the D (6 bases). Germline V gives CDR1 MDHEN, CDR2 SYDVKM. This CDR3 contains 14 residues. V lost 10 bases, J lost 2 bases, and 17 bases lay in between. The CDR3, as DNA: TGTGCCACAGCGAGGGCAGGGACAAACTATGGCTACACCTTC. Translated, it gives CATARAGTNYGYTF.

As regards this clonotype: It may be a read error: a sequence one base away is much more abundant. V and J are TRBV18 and TRBJ2-3; D is ambiguous. The germline gives CDR1 KGHSH, CDR2 LQKENI. The CDR3 has 12 amino acids. CDR3 protein: CASAPSADTQYF. Here the CDR3 DNA reads TGTGCCAGCGCACCAAGCGCAGATACGCAGTATTTT. Full variable domain (missing parts from reference TRBV18 and TRBJ2-3): NAGVMQNPRHLVRRRGQEARLRCSPMKGHSHVYWYRQLPEEGLKFMVYLQKENIIDESGMPKERFSAEFPKEGPSILRIQQVVRGDSAAYFCASAPSADTQYFGPGTRLTVL.

The gene calls are TRBV6-6 and TRBJ2-4; 8 bases fit TRBD2. Germline V gene data show CDR1 as MNHNY and CDR2 as SVGAGI (reference sequence). Losses at the gene ends were 4 bases for V and 13 bases for J; bases not matched to a gene: 9. This CDR3 has 13 amino acids. The CDR3 here is CASSSLRQREQYF. CDR3 nucleotides: TGTGCCAGCAGTTCACTACGACAGCGGGAGCAGTACTTC.

The gene calls are TRBV7-7 and TRBJ2-4, with D tentatively TRBD1 (6 bases). The J call could be wrong; TRBJ2-7 is a better fit for the DNA end. The germline CDR1 and CDR2 sequences are SSHAT and FNYEAQ (reference sequence). The CDR3 consists of 13 residues. CDR3 nucleotides: TGTGCCAGCAGCGTGGGACATACCAACGAGCAGTACTTC. Its translation: CASSVGHTNEQYF.

This clonotype has ten or more counts. The chain recombines TRBV5-1 with TRBJ2-3; D is perhaps TRBD1 (5 bases). From germline, CDR1 is SGHRS and CDR2 YFSETQ. The CDR3 covers 16 residues. Trimming removed 4 bases from V and 0 bases from J, with 15 bases in between. The CDR3 region is CASSARQRTSTDTQYF. The CDR3 coding sequence is TGCGCCAGCAGCGCCCGACAGCGAACTAGCACAGATACGCAGTATTTT.

This clonotype has only a few counts. This chain uses TRBV7-9 with TRBJ1-2; weak D call: TRBD1 (6 bases). CDR3 length: 14 residues. V was trimmed by 2 bases and J by 4 bases, leaving 11 bases between them. Germline values: CDR1 SEHNR, CDR2 FQNEAQ (reference sequence). CDR3 nucleotides: TGTGCCAGCAGCTTACCCCGGGACACCTATGGCTACACCTTC. Amino acid sequence: CASSLPRDTYGYTF.

The chain is built from TRBV12-3 or TRBV12-4 and TRBJ1-5; D remains ambiguous. This CDR3 has 14 amino acids. Trimming removed 7 bases at V and 5 bases at J, with 15 bases between. CDR3 bases: TGTGCCAGCACCCTATCCCCGGGTCATCAGCCCCAGCATTTT. The encoded protein is CASTLSPGHQPQHF.

The genes are TRBV14 and TRBJ1-5; unclear D gene. Trimming cost V 2 bases and J 0 bases, with 5 bases left between them. CDR1 is SGHDN and CDR2 is FVKESK in the germline V gene. This CDR3 is built from 14 residues. CDR3 sequence reads: CASSQRGSNQPQHF. In DNA, the CDR3 is TGTGCCAGCAGCCAACGAGGTAGCAATCAGCCCCAGCATTTT.

This clonotype was seen a handful of times. A much larger clone lies a single base off, so this may be a read error. J is TRBJ1-2 and V is TRBV12-3 or TRBV12-4, with no clear D. The germline V and J ends were trimmed by 1 base and 2 bases, with 8 bases remaining between them. The CDR3 covers 14 residues. The DNA of the CDR3 is TGTGCCAGCAGTTTAGGCCCCGGAAACTATGGCTACACCTTC. This encodes CASSLGPGNYGYTF.

The CDR3 loop is CASSLDLAGQGFF. In DNA form, the CDR3 reads TGTGCCAGCAGCTTAGATCTAGCGGGGCAGGGGTTCTTC. The genes are TRBV7-2 and TRBJ2-1, with 9 bases aligning to TRBD2. Per germline, CDR1 SGHTA and CDR2 FQGNSA. J was trimmed by 15 bases and V by 1 base; bases with no gene match: 7. The CDR3 covers 13 residues.

This clonotype was counted at least ten times. The CDR3 DNA sequence: TGCGCCAGCAGCCAAGATTTACCGGGGGGGACCCGAGGCAATGAGCAGTTCTTC. It yields the protein CASSQDLPGGTRGNEQFF. The rearrangement links TRBV4-1 to TRBJ2-1, with 8 bases fitting TRBD2. Losses at the gene ends were 0 bases for V and 6 bases for J; bases not matched to a gene: 13. The germline V gene has CDR1 MGHRA and CDR2 YSYEKL. This CDR3 has 18 amino acids.

This clonotype was seen repeatedly, ten times or more. V usage is TRBV6-5 and J usage is TRBJ2-7; D remains ambiguous. Per germline, CDR1 MNHEY and CDR2 SVGAGI. The CDR3 has 11 residues. Trimming pared 0 bases from V and 6 bases from J, leaving 3 bases between. The CDR3, as DNA: TGTGCCAGCAGTTACTCGGGCGAGCAGTACTTC. Translation gives CASSYSGEQYF.

The gene calls are TRBV7-2 and TRBJ2-2, with 8 bases that match TRBD2. Per the germline V gene, CDR1 is SGHTA and CDR2 is FQGNSA. Trimming cost V 1 base and J 4 bases; bases outside gene matches: 2. The CDR3 has 15 residues. The chain's CDR3 is CASSLVLAVTGELFF. The CDR3 DNA follows: TGTGCCAGCAGCTTAGTACTAGCGGTCACCGGGGAGCTGTTTTTT.

Remarks on this clonotype: An end of the junction differs from the germline gene, which may be a read error. The J gene is TRBJ2-2, the V gene TRBV7-3, with TRBD2 matching 13 bases. There are 16 residues in the CDR3. In germline, CDR1 is SGHTA, CDR2 FQGTGA. The CDR3 DNA sequence: TGTGCCAGCAGCTTAGGACTAGCGGGAGCCGGCGGGGAGCCGTTTTTT. Its protein product is CASSLGLAGAGGEPFF.

With regard to this clonotype: One end of the junction fails to match germline, which may point to a read error. The V call is TRBV25-1, the J call TRBJ1-2; D unclear. The length of the CDR3 is 11 residues. Germline V CDR1 and CDR2: MGHDK, SYGVNS. CDR3 in amino acids: CASSSLYGCTF. CDR3 nucleotide sequence: TGTGCCAGCAGTTCTCTCTATGGCTGCACCTTC.

The V and J genes are TRBV29-1 and TRBJ1-2; D perhaps matches TRBD1 (5 bases). The CDR3 totals 13 residues. Per germline, CDR1 SQVTM and CDR2 ANQGSEA. Deletions cut 4 bases from V and 5 bases from J, with 14 bases between. CDR3 DNA sequence: TGCAGCGTTGGGGGACTGTCAGGGTATGGCTACACCTTC. This encodes CSVGGLSGYGYTF.

The chain links TRBV4-1 to TRBJ2-1; 7 bases fit TRBD2. Germline V gene lookup returns CDR1 MGHRA and CDR2 YSYEKL. CDR3 length: 15 residues. The V and J ends lost 6 bases and 4 bases, in that order; junction bases with no gene match: 9. The CDR3 is CASSPQGGAYNEQFF. The CDR3, as DNA: TGCGCCAGCAGTCCGCAGGGAGGGGCGTACAATGAGCAGTTCTTC.